This is a list of T cell receptor beta chains from one sample in a study of blood T cell repertoires in COVID-19. Only in-frame clones appear in the TCRdb table, and some are missing; sequencing was by immunoSEQ multiplex PCR. The sample lists approximately 400,000 clones; approximately 77% were seen once. Input material: peripheral blood. The receptors originated from a human donor with acute or convalescent COVID-19. The donor label of this sample is uncertain. Each CDR3 is given with its conserved first and last residue. Each record gives: V gene, J gene, clone size, D gene, CDR3 protein, CDR3 DNA. A D gene is named only where the DNA matches it firmly. The size entry is marked missing in some rows and otherwise reads once, few, many or a size class.

>TRBV20-1|TRBJ2-3|few|.
CSASMRDTDTQYF
TGCAGTGCTAGTATGCGGGACACAGATACGCAGTATTTT
>TRBV2|TRBJ1-4|.|TRBD1
CASSGRTGGNEKLFF
TGTGCCAGCAGTGGCCGGACAGGGGGAAATGAAAAACTGTTTTTT
>TRBV11-2|TRBJ2-7|.|.
CASRRGAMGAQAYEQYF
TGTGCCAGCAGGAGGGGCGCGATGGGGGCCCAGGCCTACGAGCAGTACTTC
>TRBV27|TRBJ2-3|.|.
CASSLGPDPRTDTQYF
TGTGCCAGCAGTTTAGGGCCGGATCCCCGCACAGATACGCAGTATTTT
>TRBV19|TRBJ1-5|.|TRBD1
CASSAGTGVSNQPQHF
TGTGCCAGTAGTGCCGGGACAGGGGTGAGCAATCAGCCCCAGCATTTT
>TRBV6-5|TRBJ1-6|.|.
CASSYVDSPLHF
TGTGCCAGCAGTTATGTAGATTCACCCCTCCACTTT
>TRBV29-1|TRBJ2-1|.|TRBD1
CSVGDSLIYNEQFF
TGCAGCGTAGGGGACAGTCTTATCTACAATGAGCAGTTCTTC
>TRBV10-2|TRBJ2-7|.|TRBD2
CASRTSVTYEQYF
TGCGCCAGCAGGACTAGCGTCACCTACGAGCAGTACTTC
>TRBV6-5|TRBJ1-6|.|TRBD1
CVTGGGGLPLHF
TGCGTTACAGGGGGTGGCGGTCTACCCCTCCACTTT
>TRBV27|TRBJ1-1|.|.
CASGENTEAFF
TGTGCCAGCGGAGAGAACACTGAAGCTTTCTTT
>TRBV7-2|TRBJ2-3|.|.
CASSLVFAETDTQYF
TGTGCCAGCAGCTTGGTGTTTGCGGAAACAGATACGCAGTATTTT
>TRBV13|TRBJ1-5|.|.
CASSRGYVGQPQHF
TGTGCCAGCAGCCGAGGGTACGTGGGTCAGCCCCAGCATTTT
>TRBV28|TRBJ1-4|.|.
CASSLWQGGGEKLFF
TGTGCCAGCAGTTTATGGCAGGGCGGGGGTGAAAAACTGTTTTTT
>TRBV10-3|TRBJ1-2|.|TRBD1
CAISGGKDRVNYGYTF
TGTGCCATCAGTGGGGGGAAGGACAGGGTTAACTATGGCTACACCTTC
>TRBV7-9|TRBJ2-1|.|TRBD1
CASSTTGAYNNEQFF
TGTGCCAGCAGCACAACAGGGGCGTATAACAATGAGCAGTTCTTC
>TRBV30|TRBJ1-1|.|.
CAWSVGTEAFF
TGTGCCTGGAGTGTTGGGACAGAAGCTTTCTTT
>TRBV2|TRBJ2-5|once|.
CASIRFGSSETQYF
TGTGCCAGCATTCGATTCGGGAGTTCAGAGACCCAGTACTTC
>TRBV4-1|TRBJ2-7|.|TRBD1
CASSQATGVYEQYF
TGCGCCAGCAGCCAAGCGACAGGGGTTTACGAGCAGTACTTC
>TRBV5-1|TRBJ1-1|.|TRBD1
CASSAGQIGSAEAFF
TGCGCCAGCAGCGCGGGACAGATCGGGTCGGCGGAAGCTTTCTTT
>TRBV4-2|TRBJ1-4|.|.
CASSQGSGAGNEKLFF
TGTGCCAGCAGCCAAGGCTCCGGCGCGGGAAATGAAAAACTGTTTTTT
>TRBV21-1|TRBJ1-1|few|.
CASSTQTPKIYTEAFF
TGTGCCAGCAGCACACAGACCCCAAAGATTTACACTGAAGCTTTCTTT
>TRBV6-1|TRBJ2-6|.|.
CASSELGSRSGANVLTF
TGTGCCAGCAGTGAACTAGGCAGCCGCTCTGGGGCCAACGTCCTGACTTTC
>TRBV4-2|TRBJ2-7|.|TRBD2
CASSQTSGNSYEQYF
TGTGCCAGCAGCCAGACTAGCGGGAACTCCTACGAGCAGTACTTC
>TRBV7-9|TRBJ1-2|few|TRBD1
CASSITGVHGYTF
TGTGCCAGCAGCATAACAGGGGTCCATGGCTACACCTTC
>TRBV20-1|TRBJ1-6|.|.
CSASPTQGWSYNSPLHF
TGCAGTGCTAGTCCAACCCAGGGGTGGTCCTATAATTCACCCCTCCACTTT
>TRBV6-1|TRBJ1-1|.|.
CASSEVIAPGTEAFF
TGTGCCAGCAGTGAAGTAATAGCCCCTGGGACTGAAGCTTTCTTT
>TRBV6-5|TRBJ1-1|once|TRBD1
CASSRQGPNTEAFF
TGTGCCAGCAGCCGACAGGGCCCGAACACTGAAGCTTTCTTT
>TRBV19|TRBJ2-7|.|.
CASKSDISYEQYF
TGTGCCAGTAAATCAGACATTTCCTACGAGCAGTACTTC
>TRBV29-1|TRBJ2-4|.|.
CSGGGDPGSIQYF
TGCAGCGGAGGCGGGGACCCAGGGAGCATTCAGTACTTC
>TRBV5-1|TRBJ1-1|few|.
CASSFEAVNTEAFF
TGCGCCAGCAGCTTTGAGGCGGTGAACACTGAAGCTTTCTTT
>TRBV21-1|TRBJ1-2|.|.
CASSDEIGGCIFYGYTF
TGTGCCAGCAGCGACGAGATAGGGGGCTGTATATTCTATGGCTACACCTTC
>TRBV19|TRBJ1-1|.|TRBD1
CASRPLGTGMNTEAFF
TGTGCCAGTAGACCGTTAGGGACAGGGATGAACACTGAAGCTTTCTTT
>TRBV7-8|TRBJ2-1|.|TRBD2
CASSLVSLAGEQFF
TGTGCCAGCAGCTTAGTTTCTCTAGCGGGGGAGCAGTTCTTC
>TRBV10-3|TRBJ2-3|.|.
CAIQPGTGDWGTQYF
TGTGCCATTCAGCCCGGGACTGGCGATTGGGGTACGCAGTATTTT
>TRBV20-1|TRBJ2-3|.|TRBD2
CSAERGDKYF
TGCAGTGCTGAGCGGGGAGACAAGTATTTT
>TRBV19|TRBJ1-2|.|.
CASSSLRDTLHYGYTF
TGTGCCAGTAGTTCGCTCCGGGACACACTCCACTATGGCTACACCTTC
>TRBV2|TRBJ1-5|.|.
CASSKTGTPYQPQHF
TGTGCCAGCTCAAAAACCGGGACACCATATCAGCCCCAGCATTTT
>TRBV7-9|TRBJ1-4|.|TRBD1
CASSLGQGKLFF
TGTGCCAGCAGCTTGGGACAGGGAAAACTGTTTTTT
>TRBV10-3|TRBJ1-2|.|.
CAIGYSGGSNYGYTF
TGTGCCATCGGTTACTCGGGGGGTTCTAACTATGGCTACACCTTC
>TRBV5-5|TRBJ1-6|.|TRBD1
CASSLDPGQGSPLHF
TGTGCCAGCAGCTTGGATCCGGGACAGGGTTCACCCCTCCACTTT
>TRBV29-1|TRBJ2-7|.|TRBD2
CSVGGPGLAGMGEQYF
TGCAGCGTGGGGGGCCCGGGACTAGCCGGAATGGGCGAGCAGTACTTC
>TRBV15|TRBJ2-5|.|TRBD1
CATSSRTGGTETQYF
TGTGCCACCAGCTCCAGGACAGGGGGCACAGAGACCCAGTACTTC
>TRBV2|TRBJ2-3|.|TRBD2
CASSIAGGATDTQYF
TGTGCCAGCAGTATAGCGGGGGGGGCCACAGATACGCAGTATTTT
>TRBV10-3|TRBJ1-5|.|.
CAISSAGISNQPQHF
TGTGCCATCAGTTCAGCAGGGATTAGCAATCAGCCCCAGCATTTT
>TRBV5-1|TRBJ1-2|.|TRBD1
CASSSRGTGGMDGYTF
TGCGCCAGCAGCTCCCGAGGGACAGGGGGCATGGATGGCTACACCTTC
>TRBV28|TRBJ1-1|once|.
CASSLGRETEAFF
TGTGCCAGCAGTTTAGGACGGGAGACTGAAGCTTTCTTT
>TRBV10-3|TRBJ2-2|few|.
CAIRGVYTGELFF
TGTGCCATCCGCGGGGTTTACACCGGGGAGCTGTTTTTT
>TRBV24-1|TRBJ2-5|.|TRBD1
CATSDLTGGRETQYF
TGTGCCACCAGTGACCTGACAGGGGGCCGGGAGACCCAGTACTTC
>TRBV7-2|TRBJ2-3|.|.
CASSPESVLISTDTQYF
TGTGCCAGCAGCCCGGAGTCTGTCTTGATAAGCACAGATACGCAGTATTTT
>TRBV7-9|TRBJ2-7|.|TRBD1
CASSPPSGTGPHEQYF
TGTGCCAGCAGCCCCCCCTCCGGGACAGGGCCCCACGAGCAGTACTTC
>TRBV9|TRBJ1-1|.|.
CASSPDTVNTEAFF
TGTGCCAGCAGCCCCGACACAGTGAACACTGAAGCTTTCTTT
>TRBV28|TRBJ2-1|.|TRBD2
CASSLPSGRYNEQFF
TGTGCCAGCAGTTTACCTAGCGGGAGGTACAATGAGCAGTTCTTC
>TRBV11-2|TRBJ2-2|.|TRBD2
CASSSSGGVRTGELFF
TGTGCCAGCAGCAGTAGCGGGGGGGTAAGAACCGGGGAGCTGTTTTTT
>TRBV2|TRBJ2-3|.|TRBD2
CASSARGLAGRGGSTDTQYF
TGTGCCAGCAGCGCCCGGGGACTAGCGGGGCGGGGGGGAAGCACAGATACGCAGTATTTT
>TRBV6-2/TRBV6-3|TRBJ2-2|few|.
CASSYRTRGGPGELFF
TGTGCCAGCAGTTACCGGACTAGAGGGGGTCCCGGGGAGCTGTTTTTT
>TRBV7-9|TRBJ1-1|.|TRBD1
CASSRQGAAFF
TGTGCCAGCAGCCGACAGGGGGCCGCTTTCTTT
>TRBV2|TRBJ2-2|.|TRBD1
CASSDRGRKQFANTGELFF
TGTGCCAGCAGTGACAGGGGGCGAAAACAGTTCGCGAACACCGGGGAGCTGTTTTTT
>TRBV24-1|TRBJ2-7|once|.
CATSDFSGEQYF
TGTGCCACCAGTGATTTTTCGGGGGAGCAGTACTTC
>TRBV2|TRBJ1-1|many|.
CASRLGGLDTEAFF
TGTGCCAGCAGGTTAGGCGGGTTGGACACTGAAGCTTTCTTT
>TRBV9|TRBJ1-2|.|TRBD1
CASSTRTGRYGYTF
TGTGCCAGCAGCACCCGGACAGGGCGCTATGGCTACACCTTC